Each of the 28 T cell receptor beta chains below was sequenced from the same sample in a study of blood T cell repertoires in COVID-19. Using immunoSEQ multiplex PCR, the repertoire was profiled, and TCRdb retains in-frame clones only, with some absent. The sample gives about 300,000 clones, 80% to 95% of which show up once; roughly 7.3% is in the top ten. Sequencing input: peripheral blood. All receptors come from a woman aged 25-40 years with COVID-19, enrolled during active disease.

CDR3 sequence (DNA): TGTGCCTCGGGGGGGGCATGGGACGATGAGCAGTTCTTC. It is translated as CASGGAWDDEQFF. V and J are TRBV19 and TRBJ2-1, with TRBD2 matching over 8 bases. CDR3 length equals 13 residues. The germline CDR1 and CDR2 sequences are LNHDA and SQIVND (reference sequence). Trimming at V came to 11 bases and at J to 8 bases, leaving 11 bases not matched to a gene.

The chain has TRBV9 and TRBJ2-2; no firm D call. There are 13 residues in the CDR3. V lost 2 bases, J lost 3 bases, and 5 bases lay in between. Germline assignment: CDR1 SGDLS and CDR2 YYNGEE. The chain's CDR3 is CASSVSDTGELFF. The CDR3 nucleotides are TGTGCCAGCAGCGTTTCAGACACCGGGGAGCTGTTTTTT.

V and J are TRBV10-2 and TRBJ2-5; TRBD1 matches at 10 bases. The V gene end was trimmed by 4 bases and the J gene end by 5 bases; junction bases not matched to a gene: 4. CDR1 and CDR2 (germline): WSHSY, SAAADI. CDR3 length: 14 residues. The DNA for the CDR3 is TGCGCCAGCAGTGTGGGGACAGGGGTCGAGACCCAGTACTTC. This translates into CASSVGTGVETQYF.

V and J are TRBV23-1 and TRBJ1-2; TRBD1 matches 7 bases. TRBV23-1 is an ORF, and what it does is uncertain. The J segment lost 7 bases and the V segment lost 9 bases, leaving 11 bases of the junction unmatched. The CDR3 has 13 amino acids. The CDR3 reads CARATGILFGYTF. CDR3 DNA sequence: TGCGCCAGGGCGACAGGGATTTTATTTGGCTACACCTTC.

V and J are TRBV30 and TRBJ2-1; TRBD2 matches at 7 bases. The CDR3 is made up of 13 amino acids. Looked up from germline, CDR1 is GTSNPN and CDR2 is SVGIG (reference sequence). V lost 2 bases, J lost 6 bases, and 4 bases stayed unmatched. The CDR3 DNA reads TGTGCCTGGAGTCGGGGGGTCAGCAATGAGCAGTTCTTC. It is translated as CAWSRGVSNEQFF. Drawing the rest from reference TRBV30 and TRBJ2-1, the complete variable domain is SQTIHQWPATLVQPVGSPLSLECTVEGTSNPNLYWYRQAAGRGLQLLFYSVGIGQISSEVPQNLSASRPQDRQFILSSKKLLLSDSGFYLCAWSRGVSNEQFFGPGTRLTVL.

V usage is TRBV25-1 and J usage is TRBJ2-7; D is uncertain. The CDR3 contains 13 residues. With 6 bases removed from V and 5 bases from J, the gap between germline ends came to 14 bases. Germline assignment: CDR1 MGHDK and CDR2 SYGVNS. CDR3 loop: CASRSPGSDEQYF. The CDR3 DNA sequence: TGTGCCAGCAGATCCCCCGGGTCGGACGAGCAGTACTTC.

The chain uses TRBV7-3 and TRBJ2-2; possibly TRBD1 for D (5 bases). The V and J ends lost 6 bases and 4 bases respectively, with 12 bases between them. Germline V gene lookup returns CDR1 SGHTA and CDR2 FQGTGA. CDR3 length: 14 residues. The CDR3 is CASRPTQGTGELFF. CDR3 DNA: TGTGCCAGCAGACCGACCCAGGGCACCGGGGAGCTGTTTTTT.

The CDR3 sequence is CASRSWGDSYNEQFF. The CDR3 coding sequence is TGTGCCAGCCGTAGTTGGGGGGACTCCTACAATGAGCAGTTCTTC. The chain couples TRBV27 to TRBJ2-1; D possibly corresponds to TRBD2 (6 bases). Germline CDR1 MNHEY, CDR2 SMNVEV (reference sequence). The CDR3 runs to 15 residues. V lost 8 bases to trimming and J lost 0 bases, with 14 bases between them.

This chain joins TRBV7-9 and TRBJ2-3, with 8 positions matching TRBD1. CDR1 is SEHNR, CDR2 FQNEAQ, per germline (reference sequence). This CDR3 spans 15 amino acids. Trimming at V came to 5 bases and at J to 4 bases, leaving 8 bases not matched to a gene. The CDR3 protein is CASSPGQGGPDTQYF. In DNA form, the CDR3 reads TGTGCCAGCAGCCCAGGACAGGGCGGACCAGATACGCAGTATTTT.

The CDR3 sequence is CASSPTSGTDTQYF. CDR3 bases: TGTGCCAGCAGTCCGACTAGCGGCACAGATACGCAGTATTTT. This sequence joins TRBV2 and TRBJ2-3; TRBD2 matches at 8 bases. With 5 bases clipped from V and 1 base from J, the junction kept 2 bases outside the gene matches. This CDR3 is built from 14 residues. CDR1 SNHLY and CDR2 FYNNEI come from the germline V gene.

V usage is TRBV6-2 or TRBV6-3 and J usage is TRBJ2-7, with D uncertain. The CDR3 covers 14 residues. The ends were cut back, 5 bases at V and 2 bases at J, with 13 bases in the middle. CDR1 and CDR2 (germline): MNHEY, SVGEGT. The CDR3: CASSTGSAAYEQYF. The CDR3, as DNA: TGTGCCAGCAGTACCGGGTCAGCTGCCTACGAGCAGTACTTC.

The genes are TRBV24-1 and TRBJ1-1; the match to TRBD1 covers 11 bases. V lost 8 bases to trimming and J lost 1 base; unmatched junction nucleotides: 2. The CDR3 runs to 14 residues. The germline V gene has CDR1 KGHDR and CDR2 SFDVKD. This chain's CDR3 is CATKGTGGNTEAFF. The CDR3 DNA reads TGTGCCACCAAGGGGACAGGGGGGAACACTGAAGCTTTCTTT.

The gene calls are TRBV30 and TRBJ1-5; TRBD1 might be the D (5 bases). The CDR3 consists of 14 residues. Germline V gene sequence: CDR1 GTSNPN, CDR2 SVGIG (reference sequence). The germline V and J ends were trimmed by 4 bases and 8 bases, with 18 bases remaining between them. The CDR3 is CAWNRQGAIEPQHF. Here the CDR3 DNA reads TGTGCCTGGAACCGCCAAGGGGCAATAGAGCCCCAGCATTTT.

J is TRBJ2-3 and V is TRBV28, with D possibly matching TRBD1 (6 bases). Trimming took off 7 bases at V and 0 bases at J, with 11 bases between the two ends. This CDR3 has 14 residues. Germline V gene lookup returns CDR1 MDHEN and CDR2 SYDVKM. The CDR3: CASTQGGSTDTQYF. The CDR3 DNA follows: TGTGCCAGCACCCAAGGGGGTAGCACAGATACGCAGTATTTT.

The chain joins TRBV7-6 to TRBJ1-6; D might be TRBD1 (5 bases). Germline V gene data show CDR1 as SGHVS and CDR2 as FNYEAQ. The CDR3 consists of 15 residues. Trimming stripped 1 base from V and 9 bases from J, with 13 bases between. CDR3 amino acids: CASSLGVGVASPLHF. The CDR3 DNA reads as TGTGCCAGCAGCTTAGGTGTAGGGGTAGCTTCACCCCTCCACTTT.

Details on this clone: This sample includes further DNA sequences coding for the same CDR3. The rearrangement uses TRBV18 and TRBJ1-5, with D perhaps matching TRBD1 (5 bases). The germline V and J ends were trimmed by 2 bases and 2 bases, with 7 bases remaining between them. Germline V gives CDR1 KGHSH, CDR2 LQKENI. The length of the CDR3 is 14 residues. The CDR3 DNA sequence: TGTGCCAGCTCACCAGGGGCTGGCAATCAGCCCCAGCATTTT. Its protein product is CASSPGAGNQPQHF.

The chain is built from TRBV28 and TRBJ1-3, with 7 bases identical to TRBD1. Trimming at V came to 7 bases and at J to 2 bases, leaving 5 bases not matched to a gene. Germline CDR1 MDHEN, CDR2 SYDVKM. The CDR3 has 14 residues. The CDR3 spells CASIKGAAGNTIYF. CDR3 nucleotide sequence: TGTGCCAGCATTAAGGGGGCGGCTGGAAACACCATATATTTT.

CDR3 nucleotides: TGTGCCAGCAGTCGGACAGGGAGCAACGAGCAGTACTTC. It encodes CASSRTGSNEQYF. The rearrangement joins TRBV7-8 to TRBJ2-7; 8 bases fit TRBD1. Germline V gene lookup returns CDR1 SGHVS and CDR2 FQNEAQ. CDR3 length: 13 residues. The V and J ends lost 6 bases and 5 bases, in that order; junction bases with no gene match: 6.

The rearrangement uses TRBV27 and TRBJ2-2, with 11 bases matching TRBD2. The CDR3 is made up of 17 amino acids. Germline-derived CDR1 and CDR2 are MNHEY and SMNVEV (reference sequence). V trimming: 3 bases; J trimming: 7 bases; junction bases outside the gene matches: 10. The CDR3 sequence is CASSLYSSGRIGGELFF. The CDR3 bases are TGTGCCAGCAGTTTGTATTCTAGCGGGAGGATAGGCGGGGAGCTGTTTTTT.

The rearrangement uses TRBV9 and TRBJ1-5; D possibly corresponds to TRBD1 (6 bases). Germline CDR1 reads SGDLS; CDR2 reads YYNGEE. The CDR3 extends over 14 amino acids. V was trimmed by 0 bases and J by 6 bases, leaving 10 bases between them. CDR3 DNA sequence: TGTGCCAGCAGCGTAGGAGCAGGGGTTCAGCCCCAGCATTTT. This encodes CASSVGAGVQPQHF.

The gene calls are TRBV24-1 and TRBJ2-3; 9 bases match TRBD2. CDR1 is KGHDR, CDR2 SFDVKD, per germline. This CDR3 is built from 20 residues. V shed 9 bases, J shed 6 bases, and the junction held 27 bases outside the gene matches. The CDR3 DNA follows: TGTGCCACCTCCCCCTCCCAGGCGGGAGGGGAATTATTTCTTCTGGATACGCAGTATTTT. Translation gives CATSPSQAGGELFLLDTQYF.

The rearrangement joins TRBV11-2 to TRBJ2-7, with 8 bases lining up with TRBD2. V lost 5 bases and J lost 3; bases outside the gene matches: 3. The CDR3 is 13 residues long. Germline lookup yields CDR1 SGHAT and CDR2 FQNNGV. CDR3: CASSKGLDYEQYF. The CDR3 DNA reads as TGTGCCAGCAGCAAGGGACTAGACTACGAGCAGTACTTC. The variable domain in full, completed from reference TRBV11-2 and TRBJ2-7, reads EAGVAQSPRYKIIEKRQSVAFWCNPISGHATLYWYQQILGQGPKLLIQFQNNGVVDDSQLPKDRFSAERLKGVDSTLKIQPAKLEDSAVYLCASSKGLDYEQYFGPGTRLTVT.

The CDR3 DNA follows: TGTGCCAGCAGTTTTGGGGCTAGCGGGCGAGCGCAGTATTTT. It encodes CASSFGASGRAQYF. The genes are TRBV28 and TRBJ2-3; 8 nucleotides align to TRBD2. CDR1 is MDHEN and CDR2 is SYDVKM in the germline V gene. The trim removed 3 bases at V and 10 bases at J, leaving 9 bases unmatched. This CDR3 has 14 residues.

The chain recombines TRBV2 with TRBJ1-2, with TRBD1 matching 7 bases. The CDR3 contains 17 residues. After removal of 4 bases from V and 0 bases from J, the junction contained 11 bases not matched to a gene. The germline V gene encodes CDR1 SNHLY and CDR2 FYNNEI. The CDR3 DNA follows: TGTGCCAGCAGTGGCACCGGGACAGAATTTACTAACTATGGCTACACCTTC. Its translation: CASSGTGTEFTNYGYTF.

To note about this clone: Other DNA sequences of this sample code for an identical CDR3. The chain combines TRBV18 with TRBJ1-2; TRBD1 matches 10 bases. Germline CDR1 is KGHSH and CDR2 is LQKENI. This CDR3 region has 14 residues. J gave up 3 bases and V 3 bases, and 1 base lay outside the gene matches. CDR3 bases: TGTGCCAGCTCACCCGGGACAGGGGACTATGGCTACACCTTC. This codes for CASSPGTGDYGYTF.

This chain connects TRBV29-1 to TRBJ1-1; 11 nucleotides agree with TRBD1. V gave up 7 bases and J gave up 4 bases; unmatched junction bases: 5. This CDR3 has 13 residues. From germline, CDR1 is SQVTM and CDR2 ANQGSEA. The CDR3 DNA follows: TGCAGCGGATGGACAGGGGGCCTCACTGAAGCTTTCTTT. Amino acid sequence: CSGWTGGLTEAFF. The full variable domain, with the rest looked up from reference TRBV29-1 and TRBJ1-1, is SAVISQKPSRDICQRGTSLTIQCQVDSQVTMMFWYRQQPGQSLTLIATANQGSEATYESGFVIDKFPISRPNLTFSTLTVSNMSPEDSSIYLCSGWTGGLTEAFFGQGTRLTVV.

This chain joins TRBV11-3 and TRBJ2-3, with 11 bases that match TRBD2. V gave up 2 bases and J gave up 4 bases; unmatched junction bases: 8. Germline lookup yields CDR1 SGHNT and CDR2 YENEEA. The CDR3 runs 17 residues. The CDR3 sequence: CASSLKFGLAGSDTQYF. CDR3 coding DNA: TGTGCCAGCAGCTTAAAGTTCGGACTAGCGGGTTCAGATACGCAGTATTTT.

The genes are TRBV4-2 and TRBJ2-1, with 8 bases aligning to TRBD2. Germline assignment: CDR1 LGHNA and CDR2 YNFKEQ. Unmatched junction bases numbered 7, after V lost 4 bases and J lost 2 bases. The CDR3 length is 16 residues. CDR3 protein: CASSLAGPPTYNEQFF. CDR3 nucleotide sequence: TGTGCCAGCAGCCTAGCGGGACCCCCGACCTACAATGAGCAGTTCTTC.